This TCR beta chain was retrieved from a study of immune characterization of retroperitoneal liposarcoma. TCRdb passed the PCR reads through MiXCR, listing each CDR3 protein once. The top ten clones hold approximately 10% of a sample with more than 10,000 distinct CDR3 sequences, roughly 28% of them seen once. V was cut by 4 bases and J by 7 bases, with 8 bases left in between. The CDR3 extends over 12 amino acids. Germline loops: CDR1 SGHAT, CDR2 FQDESV (reference sequence). V gene TRBV11-1 combines with J gene TRBJ2-1, with D uncertain. Sequenced input: tumor tissue. The source of this sequence is a female donor with retroperitoneal liposarcoma. The CDR3 region has the DNA TGTGCCAGCAGCTACCAATCTAATGAGCAGTTCTTC. It codes for CASSYQSNEQFF.